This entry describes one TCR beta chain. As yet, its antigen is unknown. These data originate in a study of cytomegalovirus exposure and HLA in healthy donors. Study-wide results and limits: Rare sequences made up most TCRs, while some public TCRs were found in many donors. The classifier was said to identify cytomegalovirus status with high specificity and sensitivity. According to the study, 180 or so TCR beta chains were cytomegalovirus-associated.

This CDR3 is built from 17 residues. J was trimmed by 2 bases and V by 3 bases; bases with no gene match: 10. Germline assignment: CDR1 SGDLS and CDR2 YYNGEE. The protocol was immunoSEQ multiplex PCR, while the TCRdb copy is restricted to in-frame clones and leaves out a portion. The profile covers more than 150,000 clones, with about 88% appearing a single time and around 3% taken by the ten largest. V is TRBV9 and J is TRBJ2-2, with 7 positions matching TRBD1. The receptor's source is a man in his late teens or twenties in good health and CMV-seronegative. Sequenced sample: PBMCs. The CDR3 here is CASSGDRDRLNTGELFF. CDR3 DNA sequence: TGTGCCAGCAGCGGTGACCGGGACAGACTTAACACCGGGGAGCTGTTTTTT.